The rows below give T cell receptor beta chains drawn from one sample of a study of chemoradiotherapy in HPV16-positive cancers. Repertoires were generated with immunoSEQ multiplex PCR, while TCRdb's copy carries only in-frame clones and drops some. Of about 22,000 clones in the sample, around 90% were seen once. Here the sequenced sample was blood, taken from a patient who underwent chemoradiotherapy. Source of these receptors: a human donor with HPV-associated anogenital cancer. Each CDR3 is given with its conserved first and last residue. Fields, in order: D gene, J gene, V gene, clone size, CDR3 DNA, CDR3 protein. D genes are given only for firm matches. Size is stated for part of the rows, as once, few or many counts, or as a class when the clone is expanded.

d_gene: -
j_gene: TRBJ1-5
v_gene: TRBV7-9
abundance: -
CDR3nt: TGTGCCAGCAGCTTAGGTCCCGATCAGCCCCAGCATTTT
CDR3aa: CASSLGPDQPQHF

d_gene: -
j_gene: TRBJ2-3
v_gene: TRBV9
abundance: -
CDR3nt: TGTGCCAGCAGCGTAGGGACAGATACGCAGTATTTT
CDR3aa: CASSVGTDTQYF

d_gene: -
j_gene: TRBJ1-6
v_gene: TRBV18
abundance: -
CDR3nt: TGTGCCAGCTCGCCCCCGGGGGACGGCTCACCCCTCCACTTT
CDR3aa: CASSPPGDGSPLHF

d_gene: -
j_gene: TRBJ1-1
v_gene: TRBV7-6
abundance: -
CDR3nt: TGTGCCAGCAGCTTACTATCAGTGGATACTGAAGCTTTCTTT
CDR3aa: CASSLLSVDTEAFF

d_gene: -
j_gene: TRBJ1-2
v_gene: TRBV7-3
abundance: -
CDR3nt: TGTGCCAGCAGCTCCGGGACACGGAATGGCTACACCTTC
CDR3aa: CASSSGTRNGYTF

d_gene: -
j_gene: TRBJ1-5
v_gene: TRBV6-4
abundance: -
CDR3nt: TGTGCCAGCAGTGAATGGGGGGGGGATAGCAATCAGCCCCAGCATTTT
CDR3aa: CASSEWGGDSNQPQHF

d_gene: -
j_gene: TRBJ2-6
v_gene: TRBV7-2
abundance: -
CDR3nt: TGTGCCAGCACCTTGGGGCAGGGCCTCTCTGGGGCCAACGTCCTGACTTTC
CDR3aa: CASTLGQGLSGANVLTF

d_gene: -
j_gene: TRBJ2-7
v_gene: TRBV7-6
abundance: -
CDR3nt: TGTGCCAGCAGCTGGAGGCTTTCCTACGAGCAGTACTTC
CDR3aa: CASSWRLSYEQYF

d_gene: -
j_gene: TRBJ2-3
v_gene: TRBV6-5
abundance: -
CDR3nt: TGTGCCAGCAGAAAGCTCGGGCGGCACACAGATACGCAGTATTTT
CDR3aa: CASRKLGRHTDTQYF

d_gene: -
j_gene: TRBJ1-4
v_gene: TRBV7-9
abundance: -
CDR3nt: TGTGCCAGCAGCTTGAGGGACCAACGTAATGAAAAACTGTTTTTT
CDR3aa: CASSLRDQRNEKLFF

d_gene: -
j_gene: TRBJ2-1
v_gene: TRBV21-1
abundance: -
CDR3nt: TGTGCCAGCAGCAAAGGGAGGGACAGGGGATCCCTATACAATGAGCAGTTCTTC
CDR3aa: CASSKGRDRGSLYNEQFF

d_gene: TRBD1
j_gene: TRBJ2-7
v_gene: TRBV27
abundance: -
CDR3nt: TGTGCCAGCAGTTTATCCGGACAGGGGAGGATCTACGAGCAGTACTTC
CDR3aa: CASSLSGQGRIYEQYF

d_gene: TRBD1
j_gene: TRBJ2-7
v_gene: TRBV7-9
abundance: -
CDR3nt: TGTGCCAGCAGCTTAGTTGGGGCAGGGGGCTACGAGCAGTACTTC
CDR3aa: CASSLVGAGGYEQYF

d_gene: -
j_gene: TRBJ1-6
v_gene: TRBV6-5
abundance: -
CDR3nt: TGTGCCAGCAACTTCCTCGGGAGCGACAATTCACCCCTCCACTTT
CDR3aa: CASNFLGSDNSPLHF

d_gene: -
j_gene: TRBJ1-5
v_gene: TRBV29-1
abundance: -
CDR3nt: TGCAGCGTTGGTGTGGGGTCCGGAGGGCAGCCCCAGCATTTT
CDR3aa: CSVGVGSGGQPQHF

d_gene: -
j_gene: TRBJ1-2
v_gene: TRBV19
abundance: -
CDR3nt: TGTGCCAGTAGTAGGATAGGAGTGCCCTATGGCTACACCTTC
CDR3aa: CASSRIGVPYGYTF

d_gene: TRBD2
j_gene: TRBJ2-1
v_gene: TRBV5-1
abundance: -
CDR3nt: TGCGCCAGCAGCTTGGCCTTTAGCGGGGGCCACAATGAGCAGTTCTTC
CDR3aa: CASSLAFSGGHNEQFF

d_gene: -
j_gene: TRBJ1-2
v_gene: TRBV19
abundance: once
CDR3nt: TGTGCCAGTAGTATCTTCTCACTCGGGACGACCAACTATGGCTACACCTTC
CDR3aa: CASSIFSLGTTNYGYTF

d_gene: TRBD1
j_gene: TRBJ1-5
v_gene: TRBV7-2
abundance: -
CDR3nt: TGTGCCAGCAGCTCCTCCCCTACAGGGGCCGTTGGGGCCCAGCATTTT
CDR3aa: CASSSSPTGAVGAQHF

d_gene: TRBD1
j_gene: TRBJ2-7
v_gene: TRBV28
abundance: -
CDR3nt: TGTGCCAGCAGTTTCTCTGGGACAGCGTCGTCCCTCTACGAGCAGTACTTC
CDR3aa: CASSFSGTASSLYEQYF

d_gene: TRBD1
j_gene: TRBJ2-1
v_gene: TRBV10-3
abundance: -
CDR3nt: TGTGCCATCAGTGGGCCTCCGGGACAGGAAACCAAGCAGTTCTTC
CDR3aa: CAISGPPGQETKQFF

d_gene: -
j_gene: TRBJ1-2
v_gene: TRBV7-9
abundance: once
CDR3nt: TGTGCCAGCAGCTTATTTCAGTATGGCTACACCTTC
CDR3aa: CASSLFQYGYTF

d_gene: -
j_gene: TRBJ2-1
v_gene: TRBV11-1
abundance: -
CDR3nt: TGTGCCAGCAGCTTATTGGGGGGGCTCTCCTACAATGAGCAGTTCTTC
CDR3aa: CASSLLGGLSYNEQFF

d_gene: -
j_gene: TRBJ1-3
v_gene: TRBV7-8
abundance: -
CDR3nt: TGTGCCAGCAGCTTAGTCCCAGGTTTTGGAAACACCATATATTTT
CDR3aa: CASSLVPGFGNTIYF

d_gene: -
j_gene: TRBJ1-1
v_gene: TRBV6-5
abundance: -
CDR3nt: TGTGCCAGCAGTTATTCGACAGCTAACACTGAAGCTTTCTTT
CDR3aa: CASSYSTANTEAFF

d_gene: TRBD2
j_gene: TRBJ2-1
v_gene: TRBV7-6
abundance: -
CDR3nt: TGTGCCAGCAGCTTACGGAGGCCGGGACTAGCGGGGGATGAGCAGTTCTTC
CDR3aa: CASSLRRPGLAGDEQFF

d_gene: -
j_gene: TRBJ2-3
v_gene: TRBV23-1
abundance: -
CDR3nt: TGCGCCAGCAGTCAAGCGGGGGCCCTCGGCACAGATACGCAGTATTTT
CDR3aa: CASSQAGALGTDTQYF

d_gene: TRBD1
j_gene: TRBJ1-1
v_gene: TRBV19
abundance: -
CDR3nt: TGTGCCACCTCGGACAGGGGAGACACTGAAGCTTTCTTT
CDR3aa: CATSDRGDTEAFF

d_gene: TRBD2
j_gene: TRBJ2-1
v_gene: TRBV19
abundance: -
CDR3nt: TGTGCCAGTAAATGGCTAGCGGGAGAGAGCGAGCAGTTCTTC
CDR3aa: CASKWLAGESEQFF